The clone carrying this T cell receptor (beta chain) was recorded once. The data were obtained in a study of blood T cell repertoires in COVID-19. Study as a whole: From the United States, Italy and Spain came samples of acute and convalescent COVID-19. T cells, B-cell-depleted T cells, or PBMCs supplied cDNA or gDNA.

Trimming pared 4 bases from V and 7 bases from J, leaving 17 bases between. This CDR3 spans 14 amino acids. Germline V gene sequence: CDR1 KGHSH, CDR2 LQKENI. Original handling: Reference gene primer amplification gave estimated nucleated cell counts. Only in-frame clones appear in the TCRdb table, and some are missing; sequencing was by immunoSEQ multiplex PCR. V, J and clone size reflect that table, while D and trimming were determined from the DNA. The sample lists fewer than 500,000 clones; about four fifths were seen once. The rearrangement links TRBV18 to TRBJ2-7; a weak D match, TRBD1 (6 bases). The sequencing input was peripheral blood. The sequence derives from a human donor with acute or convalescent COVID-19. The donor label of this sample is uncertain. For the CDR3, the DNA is TGTGCCAGCTCACAACGGACAGTGGCTACGGAGCAGTACTTC. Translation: CASSQRTVATEQYF.